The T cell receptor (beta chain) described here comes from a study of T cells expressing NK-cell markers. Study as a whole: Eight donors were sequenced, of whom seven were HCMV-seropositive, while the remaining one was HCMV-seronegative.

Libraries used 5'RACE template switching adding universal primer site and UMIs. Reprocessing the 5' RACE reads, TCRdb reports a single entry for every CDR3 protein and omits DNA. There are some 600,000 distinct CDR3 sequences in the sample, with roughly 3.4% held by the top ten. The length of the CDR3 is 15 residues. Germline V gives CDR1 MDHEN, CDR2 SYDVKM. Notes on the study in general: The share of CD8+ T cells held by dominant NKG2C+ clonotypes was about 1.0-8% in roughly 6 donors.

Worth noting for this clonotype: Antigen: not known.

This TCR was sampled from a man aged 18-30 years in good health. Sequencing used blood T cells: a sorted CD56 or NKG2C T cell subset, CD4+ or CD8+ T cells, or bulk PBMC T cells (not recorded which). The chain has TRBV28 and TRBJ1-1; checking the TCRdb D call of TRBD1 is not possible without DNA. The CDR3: CASSFGQNMNTEAFF. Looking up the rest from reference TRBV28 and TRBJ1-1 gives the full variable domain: DVKVTQSSRYLVKRTGEKVFLECVQDMDHENMFWYRQDPGLGLRLIYFSYDVKMKEKGDIPEGYSVSREKKERFSLILESASTNQTSMYLCASSFGQNMNTEAFFGQGTRLTVV.